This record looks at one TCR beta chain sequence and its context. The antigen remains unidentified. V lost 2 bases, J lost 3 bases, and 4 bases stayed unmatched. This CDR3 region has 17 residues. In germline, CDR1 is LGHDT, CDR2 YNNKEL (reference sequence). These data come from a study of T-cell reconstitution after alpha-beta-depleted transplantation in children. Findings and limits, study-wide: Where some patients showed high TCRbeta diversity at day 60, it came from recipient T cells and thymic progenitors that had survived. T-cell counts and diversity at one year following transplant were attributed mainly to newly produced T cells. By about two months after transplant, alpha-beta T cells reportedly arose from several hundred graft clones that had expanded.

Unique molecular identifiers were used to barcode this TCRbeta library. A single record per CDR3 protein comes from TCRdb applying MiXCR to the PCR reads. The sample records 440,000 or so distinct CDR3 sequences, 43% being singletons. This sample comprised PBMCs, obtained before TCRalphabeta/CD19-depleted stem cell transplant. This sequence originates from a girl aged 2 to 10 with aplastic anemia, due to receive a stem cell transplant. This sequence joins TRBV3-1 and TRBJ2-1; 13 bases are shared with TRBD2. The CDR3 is CASSQPGTSGDYNEQFF. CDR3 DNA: TGTGCCAGCAGCCAACCTGGGACTAGCGGGGACTACAATGAGCAGTTCTTC.